This T cell receptor beta chain was sequenced in a study of T cell responses to AZD1222 COVID-19 vaccine (dated by TCRdb to about 2021). Context from the whole study: TCR sequencing was performed for some 250 trial participants, of whom about 200 were given two doses of AZD1222 and around 26 were given two doses of MenACWY control vaccine. Trial participants were enrolled by age into 18-55, 56-69 and 70-plus year subgroups, with roughly 150, 30 and 60 TCR-sequenced participants respectively.

A word on this clone: The antigen it binds to is not known. Per-base quality was not reported, and no clone a single base away is much larger than it.

The CDR3 numbers 15 residues from cysteine through phenylalanine. Kept here is only the CDR3 DNA, which spans 45 bases and is read in frame from base 1. V loses 6 bases at its end and J loses 7 bases; junction bases beyond the gene matches: 14. CDR1 and CDR2, per the germline V gene, are MNHEY and SVGAGI. Study-wide conclusions, independent of this receptor: Most participants were white British and females outnumbered males, and the authors suggested that clonal diversity may have been underestimated. Because no samples from the day 14 peak response were available, repertoires could be characterized only after the peak T cell response. A significant rise in spike-specific TCR breadth and depth was observed after two AZD1222 doses relative to day 0 and relative to MenACWY recipients. Conclusions about previously exposed vaccinees were limited because only a handful of AZD1222 recipients were SARS-CoV-2 seropositive at baseline. Reportedly, close to half of the unique spike-specific TCRs recognized epitopes lying outside the regions that are mutated in the B.1.351 and B.1.1.7 variants. In the small 56-69-year group, the increase in depth fell short of significance, most likely because of low power. The whole spike protein was spanned by vaccine-associated CD4 TCRs, and dominant responses were seen in regions 160-218 and 743-854.

The meaning of the sample's time point label: about 28 days (+/-7) after the second vaccine dose. The intended sense of this specimen's treatment or condition label: meningococcal conjugate vaccine given as trial control. Vaccinee samples were obtained from the UK trials COV001 and COV002, which included a single-blind randomized controlled phase 2/3 trial of AZD1222 (ChAdOx1 nCoV-19) in healthy adults. For TCRbeta chain sequencing, PBMC samples from trial participants were taken at day 0 and at day 28 after the second dose. The CDR3 regions of human TCRbeta chains were analyzed by immunosequencing. The original methods were these. TCRs in the repertoires were compared against a reference library of SARS-CoV-2-specific TCRs that had been generated with the MIRA antigen-specificity platform. Breadth meant the fraction of unique TCRs that were SARS-CoV-2-associated, whereas depth meant the fraction of total T cells that were SARS-CoV-2-associated. Using the MIRA data, each spike-specific TCR was mapped to the spike region that the TCR reacts to and placed in a CD4 or CD8 class. Log10-transformed breadth and depth values were compared by one-way ANOVA with Sidak's multiple comparisons tests. TCRdb carries this immuneACCESS record with in-frame sequences only. Its versions omit some clonotypes, under half of them owing to an unresolved V gene in the studies checked, with the rest unexplained. V, J and clone size were drawn from that table, and D and trimming were deduced from the DNA. Present in this sample are around 66,000 clones, around 89% of which were seen just once. Approximately 4.8% of the sample lies in the top ten.

The sequence links TRBV6-5 to TRBJ1-2, with 7 bases matching TRBD1. Sequenced material: peripheral blood, taken 28 days after the second dose of the MenACWY control vaccine. The receptor comes from an adult who received the MenACWY meningococcal vaccine as a control. The encoded CDR3 is CASRGRGLLGGGYTF. The DNA is as follows: TGTGCCAGCAGGGGGAGGGGGCTCCTTGGAGGTGGCTACACCTTC.